The clone carrying this T cell receptor (beta chain) was observed a handful of times. The CDR3 covers 15 residues. The junction had 6 bases not matched to a gene; V was cut back by 5 bases and J by 4 bases. The germline gives CDR1 SEHNR, CDR2 FQNEAQ (reference sequence). These data originate in a study of blood T cell repertoires in COVID-19. Study summary: COVID-19 samples collected from the United States, Italy and Spain covered acute and convalescent phases. Sample material is recorded as cDNA or gDNA derived from T cells, B-cell-depleted T cells, or PBMCs.

How the authors handled the data: Amplification with reference gene primers provided the estimates of nucleated cell counts. Produced via immunoSEQ multiplex PCR; TCRdb's table is partial and in-frame only. V and J calls and clone size are copied from that table; D and trimming were computed from the DNA. The profile covers roughly 67,000 clones, with about four fifths appearing a single time and 5.5% to 7% taken by the ten largest. The receptor was isolated from a woman in her fifties or sixties with active or convalescent COVID-19. The rearrangement uses TRBV7-9 and TRBJ2-2, with 8 nucleotides matching TRBD2. The sequenced sample consisted of peripheral blood. CDR3 protein: CASSPAGAGTGELFF. The CDR3 coding sequence is TGTGCCAGCAGCCCAGCGGGAGCGGGCACCGGGGAGCTGTTTTTT.